This T cell receptor beta chain was sequenced in a study of T cell repertoires in cytomegalovirus infection (dated by TCRdb to the late 2010s). For the wider study: Peptide stimulations targeted recently identified HLA-C-restricted CMV epitopes, whose presentation resists viral immunomodulation, together with well-studied HLA-B-restricted epitopes. Donor HLA type was relevant to the analysis, as public TCR beta signatures indicated carriage of CMV infection together with the matching HLA type. Broad study findings and their caveats: The ex vivo response was dominated by HLA-C-restricted CMV-specific TCR beta clonotypes, which also provided the single most frequent clonotype in two of eight donors. In both this cohort and an independent roughly 330-donor cohort, the cumulative frequency of public TCR beta family members distinguished carriers of CMV infection plus the relevant HLA type.

The treatment or condition tag for this specimen amounts to: in vitro stimulation with specific CMV peptide epitopes to enrich CMV-specific T cells. The table lists this clonotype with a few counts. It has no known antigen specificity. Base qualities are not at hand, and no much larger clone is one base apart. CDR1 and CDR2, per the germline V gene (reference sequence), are LNHDA and SQIVND. At the junction V is shortened by 5 bases and J by 2 bases, with 9 bases in between. The cysteine opens and the phenylalanine closes a CDR3 of 13 amino acids. The DNA shown is the 39-base CDR3, in frame from base 1. Sequenced on an Illumina HiSeq 1500. The public sequencing data were trimmed at Q25 with fastp and processed into clonotypes with MiXCR by TCRdb, which kept only in-frame beta chains. Rows matching on CDR3 protein sequence are summarized as one entry with the most common DNA and genes. The sample table records hundreds of thousands of distinct CDR3 sequences; more than 40% of these occur just once. Jointly, the top ten make up around two fifths of the sample.

The starting material was cultured PBMCs, obtained from culture after CMV antigen stimulation. The chain is encoded by TRBV19 joined to TRBJ1-1; confidence is insufficient to name the D gene. The clonotype was recovered from a human donor in good health (CMV status not recorded). Some clones in this sample may be carry-over from other donors' samples. The CDR3 is CASSFGSNTEAFF. The DNA is TGTGCCAGTAGTTTCGGGAGTAACACTGAAGCTTTCTTT.